This T cell receptor beta chain was profiled in a study of cytomegalovirus exposure and HLA in healthy donors. General observations from the study: Exclusion applied to some V segments, including TRBV6-2 and TRBV6-3, as they were indistinguishable. In a later analysis, HLA-associated beta chains showed higher expansion and lower generation probabilities than comparable chains.

Trimming pared 1 base from V and 9 bases from J, leaving 5 bases between. This CDR3 is built from 11 residues. The V gene's germline CDR1 is SGHNT and CDR2 YYREEE (reference sequence). Both 60 Vbeta primers and 13 Jbeta primers went into the PCR. Only in-frame clones appear in the TCRdb table, and some are missing; sequencing was by immunoSEQ multiplex PCR. In total, the table holds about 150,000 clones. For this clone: The antigen is unknown.

This clonotype was obtained from a woman between 50 and 59 years old in good health and CMV-seronegative. The chain combines TRBV5-4 with TRBJ2-1; D gene uncertain. Sequencing was done on a sample of PBMCs. CDR3 DNA sequence: TGTGCCAGCAGCTTGTACGGTGAGCAGTTCTTC. It encodes CASSLYGEQFF.